One and the same sample provided the 27 T cell receptor beta chains below, sequenced in a study of spatial heterogeneity in lung cancer. Time point specified: blood at routine non-recurrence follow-up after resection. TCRdb re-derived calls from the 5' RACE reads in MiXCR, one entry per CDR3 protein. This sample has 9,000 to 13,000 distinct CDR3 sequences, with about 9.4% found just once. The sequencing used PBMCs, collected at follow-up. The receptors come from a female donor with early-stage non-small cell lung cancer.

This clonotype appeared many times. This chain connects TRBV7-9 to TRBJ1-4; the D is unclear. Trimming cost V 4 bases and J 2 bases, with 11 bases left between them. Germline lookup yields CDR1 SEHNR and CDR2 FQNEAQ (reference sequence). The CDR3 covers 15 residues. CDR3 nucleotides: TGTGCCAGCAGCTCCCGACCGGCGACTAATGAAAAACTGTTTTTT. This encodes CASSSRPATNEKLFF. The full variable domain, with the rest looked up from reference TRBV7-9 and TRBJ1-4, is DTGVSQNPRHKITKRGQNVTFRCDPISEHNRLYWYRQTLGQGPEFLTYFQNEAQLEKSRLLSDRFSAERPKGSFSTLEIQRTEQGDSAMYLCASSSRPATNEKLFFGSGTQLSVL.

DNA of the CDR3: TGTGCCAGCAGTTCCTCAGGTGGTGGTTCACCCCTCCACTTT. Translated: CASSSSGGGSPLHF. The chain combines TRBV12-3 or TRBV12-4 with TRBJ1-6; D unclear. The CDR3 is 14 amino acids. Trimming stripped 4 bases from V and 9 bases from J, with 13 bases between.

This clonotype occurred many times. The gene calls are TRBV20-1 and TRBJ2-3; TRBD2 matches 8 bases. The V segment lost 7 bases and the J segment 5 bases; nucleotides outside the gene matches: 8. The V gene's germline CDR1 is DFQATT and CDR2 SNEGSKA (reference sequence). CDR3 length: 13 amino acids. CDR3 protein: CSGGGGLLDTQYF. In DNA form, the CDR3 reads TGCAGTGGTGGCGGGGGGCTGTTAGATACGCAGTATTTT.

The chain has TRBV7-8 and TRBJ2-7; TRBD2 matches at 7 bases. The CDR3 loop spans 14 amino acids. Germline lookup yields CDR1 SGHVS and CDR2 FQNEAQ. V trimming: 5 bases; J trimming: 0 bases; junction bases outside the gene matches: 4. CDR3 residues: CASSPGLHSYEQYF. The CDR3 DNA follows: TGTGCCAGCAGCCCGGGACTACACTCCTACGAGCAGTACTTC.

There are many counts of this clonotype. V and J are TRBV7-6 and TRBJ2-7; D call uncertain. CDR3 length: 18 amino acids. Between the trimmed V and J ends, which lost 0 bases and 0 bases, there was a span of 18 bases. The germline gives CDR1 SGHVS, CDR2 FNYEAQ. The CDR3 protein is CASSLAPRGPLSSYEQYF. DNA of the CDR3: TGTGCCAGCAGCTTAGCCCCCCGTGGACCGCTTAGCTCCTACGAGCAGTACTTC.

This clonotype has at least ten counts. V gene TRBV5-8 combines with J gene TRBJ2-5; tentative D call: TRBD2 (6 bases). Germline V gene lookup returns CDR1 SGHTS and CDR2 YDEGEE. The CDR3 is made up of 15 amino acids. Trimming stripped 4 bases from V and 1 base from J, with 14 bases between. CDR3 nucleotides: TGTGCCAGCAGCGTCGGCGGGGTTCCCCAAGAGACCCAGTACTTC. Protein sequence: CASSVGGVPQETQYF.

This clonotype has at least ten counts. The genes are TRBV7-9 and TRBJ2-5; D possibly corresponds to TRBD1 (6 bases). V gave up 3 bases and J gave up 0 bases, with 14 bases separating them. Germline V lookup: CDR1 SEHNR, CDR2 FQNEAQ (reference sequence). The CDR3 is 16 residues long. The CDR3: CASSFLPGEYQETQYF. The CDR3 region has the DNA TGTGCCAGCAGCTTTCTTCCAGGGGAGTACCAAGAGACCCAGTACTTC.

This clonotype occurred many times. This chain uses TRBV7-6 with TRBJ2-5; D might be TRBD2 (5 bases). Trimming took 5 bases from V and 2 from J, leaving 21 bases between them. The CDR3 runs to 17 residues. The V gene's germline CDR1 is SGHVS and CDR2 FNYEAQ. The chain's CDR3 is CASSTLTTQQFQETQYF. Here the CDR3 DNA reads TGTGCCAGCAGCACGCTGACTACCCAACAATTTCAAGAGACCCAGTACTTC. Supplemented by reference TRBV7-6 and TRBJ2-5, the full variable domain reads GAGVSQSPRYKVTKRGQDVALRCDPISGHVSLYWYRQALGQGPEFLTYFNYEAQQDKSGLPNDRFSAERPEGSISTLTIQRTEQRDSAMYRCASSTLTTQQFQETQYFGPGTRLLVL.

This clonotype was counted at least ten times. V and J are TRBV29-1 and TRBJ2-7; a weak D match, TRBD2 (6 bases). The CDR3 sequence is 14 residues long. Germline values: CDR1 SQVTM, CDR2 ANQGSEA. Trimming cost V 3 bases and J 3 bases, with 15 bases left between them. CDR3 sequence reads: CSVDTGLPFYEQYV. The CDR3 coding sequence is TGCAGCGTTGATACGGGACTTCCATTCTACGAGCAGTACGTC.

In its sample, this clonotype was seen a few times. V gene TRBV30 combines with J gene TRBJ1-2; possible D gene TRBD1, 5 bases. Trimming pared 0 bases from V and 4 bases from J, leaving 15 bases between. Per the germline V gene, CDR1 is GTSNPN and CDR2 is SVGIG (reference sequence). CDR3 length: 15 residues. The CDR3 protein is CAWSVLRGQGYGYTF. The CDR3 DNA follows: TGTGCCTGGAGTGTATTGAGAGGGCAGGGCTATGGCTACACCTTC.

This clonotype appeared many times. The chain employs TRBV7-2 and TRBJ2-1; no firm D call. The germline V gene encodes CDR1 SGHTA and CDR2 FQGNSA. The V and J ends lost 5 bases and 2 bases respectively, with 10 bases between them. CDR3 size: 14 residues. The DNA of the CDR3 is TGTGCCAGCAGCGTACGCACTACCTACAATGAGCAGTTCTTC. Its translation is CASSVRTTYNEQFF.

Many counts were recorded for this clonotype. The V call is TRBV29-1, the J call TRBJ2-5; unclear D gene. Germline CDR1 reads SQVTM; CDR2 reads ANQGSEA. This CDR3 contains 19 residues. The V gene lost 7 bases and the J gene lost 1 base, with 31 bases spanning the gap. In DNA, the CDR3 is TGCAGCGCCGAACTGCCCGACGGAATTACTCAGAGTGCCCAAGAGACCCAGTACTTC. It specifies CSAELPDGITQSAQETQYF.

This sequence joins TRBV28 and TRBJ2-3; TRBD2 matches at 7 bases. Germline loops: CDR1 MDHEN, CDR2 SYDVKM. With 7 bases clipped from V and 11 bases from J, the junction kept 15 bases outside the gene matches. This CDR3 contains 14 residues. CDR3 sequence: CASMPGGARVEQYF. CDR3 nucleotides: TGTGCCAGCATGCCGGGAGGCGCCCGGGTGGAGCAGTATTTT.

In this sample, this clonotype turned up many times. The genes are TRBV6-1 and TRBJ2-3; possibly TRBD1 or TRBD2 for D (5 bases each). With 2 bases removed from V and 6 bases from J, the gap between germline ends came to 15 bases. This CDR3 is 15 amino acids long. CDR1 and CDR2 (germline): MNHNS, SASEGT. CDR3 loop: CASSERAGTRDTQYF. DNA for the CDR3: TGTGCCAGCAGTGAAAGGGCAGGGACCAGGGATACGCAGTATTTT.

The chain is built from TRBV7-9 and TRBJ2-3; the match to TRBD2 covers 14 bases. V trimming: 2 bases; J trimming: 4 bases; junction bases outside the gene matches: 5. The V gene's germline CDR1 is SEHNR and CDR2 FQNEAQ (reference sequence). CDR3 length: 17 amino acids. CDR3 region: CASSLRTSGGSADTQYF. The CDR3 DNA reads as TGTGCCAGCAGCTTAAGGACTAGCGGGGGGAGTGCAGATACGCAGTATTTT.

This clonotype was recorded many times. This sequence joins TRBV7-2 and TRBJ2-2, with TRBD1 matching over 8 bases. Trimming at V came to 5 bases and at J to 4 bases, leaving 9 bases not matched to a gene. Germline CDR1 reads SGHTA; CDR2 reads FQGNSA. The CDR3 has 16 residues. CDR3 sequence: CASSPHGTGGTGELFF. The CDR3 bases are TGTGCCAGCAGCCCCCATGGGACAGGAGGCACCGGGGAGCTGTTTTTT.

This clonotype was counted ten times or more. CDR3 nucleotides: TGTGCCAGCAGCTCTTTGAGCTCCTACGAGCAGTACGTC. It translates to CASSSLSSYEQYV. The chain couples TRBV7-8 to TRBJ2-7; D is uncertain. The V end was cut by 4 bases, the J end by 0 bases, with 7 bases between. The germline V gene encodes CDR1 SGHVS and CDR2 FQNEAQ. CDR3 length: 13 amino acids.

A remark on this clonotype: Relative to the germline gene, one junction end is altered; a read error may explain this. V and J are TRBV7-9 and TRBJ2-3; 12 bases agree with TRBD2. This CDR3 contains 17 residues. Germline V gives CDR1 SEHNR, CDR2 FQNEAQ (reference sequence). The CDR3 loop reads CASSDPTSGRTSGTRYF. CDR3 DNA: TGTGCCAGCAGCGATCCGACTAGCGGGAGAACCTCGGGTACGCGGTATTTT.

This clonotype was detected many times. This chain joins TRBV10-3 and TRBJ2-5, with 9 nucleotides matching TRBD2. Germline V gives CDR1 ENHRY, CDR2 SYGVKD. This CDR3 spans 14 amino acids. V lost 6 bases and J lost 1; bases outside the gene matches: 3. The CDR3 spells CAISSTSGQETQYF. CDR3 sequence (DNA): TGTGCCATCAGCTCGACTAGCGGCCAAGAGACCCAGTACTTC.

This clonotype appeared many times. The chain employs TRBV20-1 and TRBJ2-7, with TRBD2 as a possible D gene (5 bases). Trimming took off 6 bases at V and 5 bases at J, with 26 bases between the two ends. CDR1 is DFQATT, CDR2 SNEGSKA, per germline (reference sequence). This CDR3 is built from 16 residues. CDR3 DNA: TGCAGTGCCCCCTCTGTTGGAAGAGGGAGAGATAACGAGCAGTACTTC. Protein sequence: CSAPSVGRGRDNEQYF.

This clonotype was observed at least ten times. The chain links TRBV6-1 to TRBJ2-3, with 14 bases that match TRBD2. The CDR3 runs 16 residues. V lost 7 bases and J lost 3; bases outside the gene matches: 6. Germline CDR1 and CDR2: MNHNS and SASEGT. The CDR3 reads CASTQTSGGATDTQYF. CDR3 bases: TGTGCCAGCACTCAGACTAGCGGGGGGGCAACAGATACGCAGTATTTT.

This clonotype was detected many times. V is TRBV6-2 or TRBV6-3 and J is TRBJ2-7; 14 bases match TRBD2. CDR1 MNHEY and CDR2 SVGEGT come from the germline V gene. Trimming cost V 5 bases and J 0 bases; bases outside gene matches: 9. The CDR3 has 18 residues. The CDR3 DNA reads as TGTGCCAGCAGTGGCGACGGGACTAGCGGGAGTTTCTCCTACGAGCAGTACTTC. Amino acids: CASSGDGTSGSFSYEQYF.

This clonotype was recorded a few times. The V gene is TRBV9, the J gene TRBJ1-2; 10 nucleotides line up with TRBD1. The V gene's germline CDR1 is SGDLS and CDR2 YYNGEE. This CDR3 has 16 residues. The V segment lost 0 bases and the J segment 2 bases; nucleotides outside the gene matches: 4. The CDR3 DNA sequence: TGTGCCAGCAGCGTAGGGGACAGGGGAGTCAACTATGGCTACACCTTC. Its protein is CASSVGDRGVNYGYTF.

This clonotype was counted many times. J is TRBJ1-2 and V is TRBV21-1. TRBV21-1 is termed a pseudogene. This CDR3 is 14 amino acids long. CDR3: CASSKKASRDGYTF. Written as DNA, the CDR3 is TGTGCCAGCAGCAAAAAAGCCAGCCGCGATGGCTACACCTTC.

The table lists this clonotype with many counts. The chain is built from TRBV28 and TRBJ2-5; either TRBD1 or TRBD2 may fit D (6 bases each). The CDR3 covers 16 residues. V was clipped by 6 bases and J by 3 bases, with 20 bases between them. Germline V gene lookup returns CDR1 MDHEN and CDR2 SYDVKM. The CDR3 protein is CASSFELRGVEETQYF. The CDR3 coding sequence is TGTGCCAGCAGCTTCGAGCTAAGGGGGGTCGAAGAGACCCAGTACTTC.

This clonotype was seen a few times. The gene calls are TRBV18 and TRBJ1-2; TRBD1 agrees at 8 bases. The ends lost 3 bases at V and 5 bases at J; junction bases unmatched: 14. Germline values: CDR1 KGHSH, CDR2 LQKENI. The CDR3 is 17 residues long. The CDR3 reads CASSPTSIRDRPYGYTF. The DNA of the CDR3 is TGTGCCAGCTCACCTACATCGATCCGGGACAGGCCTTATGGCTACACCTTC.

This clonotype was picked up many times. The chain recombines TRBV7-9 with TRBJ1-1; TRBD1 aligns across 7 bases. The CDR3 extends over 15 amino acids. Germline V gene lookup returns CDR1 SEHNR and CDR2 FQNEAQ (reference sequence). The V segment lost 5 bases and the J segment 2 bases; nucleotides outside the gene matches: 8. The CDR3 nucleotides are TGTGCCAGCAGCCCCTCAGGGGGGGCAAACACTGAAGCTTTCTTT. Protein: CASSPSGGANTEAFF.